These 19 T cell receptor beta chains share one sample of origin, sequenced in a study of T cells after yellow fever vaccination. TCRdb used MiXCR to reprocess the 5' RACE reads, holding one entry per CDR3 protein. The sample holds some 390,000 distinct CDR3 sequences, 18% seen once. The sample in question was PBMCs, obtained before the yellow fever booster vaccination. These receptors all come from a man in his late teens or twenties who received the YFV17D yellow fever vaccine.

The V call is TRBV5-1, the J call TRBJ1-2; D not certain. Germline CDR1 SGHRS, CDR2 YFSETQ. The germline V and J ends were trimmed by 0 bases and 4 bases, with 13 bases remaining between them. The CDR3 runs to 15 residues. The CDR3 nucleotides are TGCGCCAGCAGCTTGGCCGCCCGAGTGGGCTATGGCTACACCTTC. The encoded protein is CASSLAARVGYGYTF.

This clonotype has only a few counts. The V call is TRBV20-1, the J call TRBJ1-5, with 11 nucleotides matching TRBD1. Trimming took 4 bases from V and 6 from J; bases not matched to a gene: 8. The CDR3 extends over 15 amino acids. CDR1 is DFQATT, CDR2 SNEGSKA, per germline (reference sequence). In DNA form, the CDR3 reads TGCAGTGCTACCACCGGGACAGGGGGTGGTCAGCCCCAGCATTTT. Its translation: CSATTGTGGGQPQHF.

This chain connects TRBV6-2 or TRBV6-3 to TRBJ1-1, with unresolved D. Germline V gene data show CDR1 as MNHEY and CDR2 as SVGEGT. Trimming pared 0 bases from V and 4 bases from J, leaving 6 bases between. This CDR3 has 13 amino acids. CDR3 in amino acids: CASSYSGATEAFF. DNA of the CDR3: TGTGCCAGCAGTTACTCGGGCGCCACTGAAGCTTTCTTT.

The chain recombines TRBV20-1 with TRBJ1-1; TRBD1 matches 9 bases. Trimming took 6 bases from V and 8 from J; bases not matched to a gene: 13. The germline V gene encodes CDR1 DFQATT and CDR2 SNEGSKA (reference sequence). The CDR3 extends over 14 amino acids. CDR3 sequence: CSAPRPQGAPEAFF. The CDR3 nucleotides are TGCAGTGCGCCGCGGCCACAGGGGGCCCCCGAAGCTTTCTTT.

This clonotype has only a few counts. The rearrangement joins TRBV6-6 to TRBJ1-2, with 7 bases aligning to TRBD1. Trimming at V came to 7 bases and at J to 2 bases, leaving 4 bases not matched to a gene. This CDR3 has 13 residues. The germline V gene has CDR1 MNHNY and CDR2 SVGAGI (reference sequence). Here the CDR3 reads CASTEGQNYGYTF. CDR3 nucleotides: TGTGCCAGCACCGAGGGACAGAACTATGGCTACACCTTC.

This clonotype has just one count. CDR3: CASSQDTAGWSTGYTF. DNA of the CDR3: TGTGCCAGCAGCCAAGATACGGCTGGTTGGAGTACTGGCTACACCTTC. The chain has TRBV3-1 and TRBJ1-2; D remains ambiguous. CDR3 length: 16 amino acids. Looked up from germline, CDR1 is LGHDT and CDR2 is YNNKEL (reference sequence). Trimming removed 0 bases at V and 7 bases at J, with 18 bases between.

The V call is TRBV6-2 or TRBV6-3, the J call TRBJ2-4; possibly TRBD2 for D (6 bases). In germline, CDR1 is MNHEY, CDR2 SVGEGT. Trimming took off 2 bases at V and 10 bases at J, with 18 bases between the two ends. This CDR3 region has 15 residues. This CDR3 is CASSYERVEERIQYF. For the CDR3, the DNA is TGTGCCAGCAGTTACGAGCGGGTCGAAGAGCGAATTCAGTACTTC.

For the CDR3, the DNA is TGTGCCAGCAGTCACGAGGTGGCTGGAGAGCAGTTCTTC. Protein: CASSHEVAGEQFF. V gene TRBV6-6 combines with J gene TRBJ2-1; D ambiguous. The V end was cut by 5 bases, the J end by 10 bases, with 15 bases between. The germline CDR1 and CDR2 sequences are MNHNY and SVGAGI (reference sequence). The CDR3 is 13 amino acids.

Many counts were recorded for this clonotype. The J gene is TRBJ2-7, the V gene TRBV7-9; D might be TRBD1 or TRBD2, each matching 6 bases. This CDR3 region has 15 residues. CDR1 and CDR2 from the germline V gene are SEHNR and FQNEAQ (reference sequence). V lost 2 bases and J lost 2, with 13 bases in between. CDR3 in DNA: TGTGCCAGCAGCTTACGAGACGGGGGCACCTACGAGCAGTACTTC. This encodes CASSLRDGGTYEQYF.

V and J are TRBV28 and TRBJ2-5, with 13 bases aligning to TRBD2. Germline values: CDR1 MDHEN, CDR2 SYDVKM. The CDR3 runs 16 residues. V shed 6 bases and J 1 base; nucleotides not matched to a gene: 5. For the CDR3, the DNA is TGTGCCAGCAGGAGTGGGACTAGCGGGATCCAAGAGACCCAGTACTTC. Its translation: CASRSGTSGIQETQYF.

V gene TRBV12-3 or TRBV12-4 combines with J gene TRBJ1-6; TRBD1 matches 7 bases. The CDR3 contains 14 residues. Trimming cost V 5 bases and J 9 bases; bases outside gene matches: 7. Here the CDR3 DNA reads TGTGCCAGCAGTCCGTCCGGGACAGTTTCACCCCTCCACTTT. Its protein product is CASSPSGTVSPLHF.

The table lists this clonotype with many counts. The genes are TRBV29-1 and TRBJ2-3, with TRBD1 as a possible D gene (7 bases). V was clipped by 6 bases and J by 3 bases, with 13 bases between them. Germline V gene sequence: CDR1 SQVTM, CDR2 ANQGSEA. This CDR3 is 13 amino acids long. This CDR3 reads CSVEAGGTDTQYF. CDR3 DNA: TGCAGCGTCGAGGCAGGGGGGACAGATACGCAGTATTTT.

This sequence joins TRBV29-1 and TRBJ1-1; D not certain. CDR1 SQVTM and CDR2 ANQGSEA come from the germline V gene. The CDR3 sequence is 14 residues long. V lost 5 bases, J lost 1 base, and 14 bases lay in between. CDR3 in amino acids: CSVFMATGNTEAFF. Written as DNA, the CDR3 is TGCAGCGTTTTCATGGCTACGGGGAACACTGAAGCTTTCTTT.

The V gene is TRBV18, the J gene TRBJ2-3; 7 bases are a match to TRBD2. Germline loops: CDR1 KGHSH, CDR2 LQKENI. After removal of 5 bases from V and 2 bases from J, the junction contained 4 bases not matched to a gene. The CDR3 sequence is 14 residues long. CDR3 bases: TGTGCCAGCTCAATGGCGGGGGTCACAGATACGCAGTATTTT. This gives the protein CASSMAGVTDTQYF.

This chain connects TRBV7-9 to TRBJ2-7; D is unclear. Between the trimmed V and J ends, which lost 5 bases and 0 bases, there was a span of 11 bases. CDR3 length equals 14 residues. CDR1 is SEHNR and CDR2 is FQNEAQ in the germline V gene (reference sequence). This chain's CDR3 is CASSLDANSYEQYV. In DNA form, the CDR3 reads TGTGCCAGCAGCCTGGACGCGAACTCCTACGAGCAGTACGTC.

J is TRBJ1-5 and V is TRBV27; no firm D call. The CDR3 consists of 12 residues. With 5 bases removed from V and 4 bases from J, the gap between germline ends came to 6 bases. Germline values: CDR1 MNHEY, CDR2 SMNVEV (reference sequence). The CDR3 sequence: CASSSVNQPQHF. For the CDR3, the DNA is TGTGCCAGCAGTAGCGTTAATCAGCCCCAGCATTTT.

The rearrangement links TRBV7-8 to TRBJ2-3; 11 nucleotides line up with TRBD2. Germline CDR1 reads SGHVS; CDR2 reads FQNEAQ. V shed 6 bases and J 0 bases; nucleotides not matched to a gene: 8. The CDR3 has 17 amino acids. CDR3 region: CASSRLAGTLSTDTQYF. In DNA, the CDR3 is TGTGCCAGCAGTCGACTAGCGGGGACCCTTAGCACAGATACGCAGTATTTT.

This clonotype has ten or more counts. The chain recombines TRBV5-1 with TRBJ2-1; TRBD2 aligns across 14 bases. The CDR3 spans 17 residues. The J segment lost 7 bases and the V segment lost 4 bases, leaving 10 bases of the junction unmatched. Germline V gene lookup returns CDR1 SGHRS and CDR2 YFSETQ. CDR3 nucleotide sequence: TGCGCCAGCAGCACCGGCAGACTAGCGGGGGGGGTAAATGAGCAGTTCTTC. Translation: CASSTGRLAGGVNEQFF.

A few counts support this clonotype. V and J are TRBV5-1 and TRBJ2-5; D uncertain. The CDR3 runs to 14 residues. Germline values: CDR1 SGHRS, CDR2 YFSETQ. V lost 4 bases, J lost 5 bases, and 15 bases lay in between. CDR3: CASSHRTVRETQYF. CDR3 in DNA: TGCGCCAGCAGCCACCGGACCGTCCGGGAGACCCAGTACTTC.